Sequencing of this T cell receptor (beta chain) was carried out in a study of PD-L1 blockade in urothelial cancer (dated by TCRdb to about 2017). Regarding the research as a whole: Every patient began therapy in the mid-2010s and was given atezolizumab 1,200 mg intravenously every 3 weeks. Patients had an ECOG performance status of 0 or 1 and had received between 0 and 3 prior chemotherapy regimens. Somatic, immune and clinical correlates of response to PD-L1 blockade with atezolizumab in urothelial cancer were the focus of an exploratory multi-omic analysis. Pretreatment tumor samples, along with matched peripheral blood collected serially before and after atezolizumab treatment, underwent TCR sequencing. Blood samples were analyzed at two time points: 3 weeks after treatment start (second dose) and 6 weeks after treatment start. Progression-free survival longer than 6 months counted as durable clinical benefit, and TCR features were additionally tested against both progression-free and overall survival. Durable clinical benefit was achieved by nine patients but not by the remaining 20. About 85% of the roughly 29 patients were identified as males with urothelial cancer of bladder origin, and a prior smoking history was reported by 18 of 29 patients. Blood samples gave a median of around 130,000 T cells and tens of thousands of unique TCRs, with a median clonality of roughly 0.081. Whole exome sequencing and RNA sequencing of pretreatment tumors were performed alongside TCR sequencing in the same patients. Twenty-nine patients had pretreatment blood TCR-seq, approximately 24 had at least one posttreatment blood collection, and approximately 24 had tumor TCR-seq.

Synthetic TCR analog templates were spiked into each PCR to estimate absolute template abundance from read counts. TCRbeta CDR3 regions were amplified from genomic DNA with bias-controlled V and J gene primers using the immunoSEQ assay. Sequencing of rearranged TCRbeta segments was done at approximately 20X coverage. The study's own analysis went as follows. Clustering was used to correct sequencing errors, and CDR3s were annotated against IMGT so that V, D and J genes could be assigned. Out-of-frame and stop-codon sequences were excluded, and only productive TCRbeta rearrangements were used in downstream analyses. Clonality was computed as one minus Shannon entropy normalized by the log of the number of unique productive sequences. Clones differing between time points or between blood and tumor were identified using Fisher's exact test with Benjamini-Hochberg correction, with an adjusted p below 0.01 applied as the threshold. TCRdb limited this immuneACCESS table to in-frame rearrangements with V and J called. A share of clones is missing; checked studies link under half to unresolved V genes, and the rest is unexplained. Clone size and the V and J calls come from that table; the DNA yielded D and trimming. The sample includes tens of thousands of clones, with about four fifths observed a single time. Jointly, the top ten make up around 3.7% of the sample.

Via the germline V gene, CDR1 is SNHLY and CDR2 FYNNEI. The V end loses 5 bases and the J end loses 0 bases, and a stretch of 11 bases separates them. The CDR3 sequence holds 15 residues, the cysteine and phenylalanine included. The retained sequence is limited to the CDR3, 45 bases, with the frame set at the first base. Study-wide findings and limitations: Small sample size (n ≈ 28) and many exploratory analyses mean the results are intended to be hypothesis-generating. Improved progression-free and overall survival was associated with having pretreatment peripheral blood TCR clonality below the median. At 3 weeks after the start of treatment, tumor-associated TCR clones in peripheral blood had expanded more in patients with durable benefit (n ≈ 24, p = 0.022).

A cohort of roughly 30 patients with locally advanced or metastatic urothelial carcinoma, treated at Memorial Sloan Kettering on a trial protocol, was included. Peripheral blood mononuclear cells were collected pretreatment and during treatment, with between 1 and 8 total time points obtained per patient. The Qiagen DNeasy Blood extraction kit was used to purify genomic DNA from total PBMCs and tumor samples. PBMCs were collected pretreatment and during treatment, and were isolated and stored as previously described. As to this clone: There is no known antigen for this receptor. The record has no base qualities; no much larger clone is one base away.

The receptor's source is a man between 65 and 85 years old with urothelial cancer. Sequencing was performed on PBMCs, taken around atezolizumab (anti-PD-L1) treatment. The V and J segments used are TRBV2 and TRBJ1-3; TRBD1 is perhaps the D gene, given 6 matching bases. The CDR3 reads as follows: CASSTGQASGNTIYF. The bases are TGTGCCAGCAGTACGGGACAAGCCTCTGGAAACACCATATATTTT.